What follows is one T cell receptor (beta chain) and its context. The sample comes from a study of technical replicates of blood from a handful of donors. Deletions cut 0 bases from V and 10 bases from J, with 13 bases between. Germline V gene lookup returns CDR1 ENHRY and CDR2 SYGVKD. This CDR3 has 14 residues. Sequenced by immunoSEQ multiplex PCR; TCRdb stores in-frame clones only, minus some. The sample holds approximately 68,000 clones, less than 98% seen once. Sample: T cells isolated from PBMCs. The rearrangement links TRBV10-3 to TRBJ2-1; D might be TRBD1 (6 bases). The sequence came from a human donor in good health. The CDR3 DNA follows: TGTGCCATCAGTGAGTCTCCAGGGGTAGACGAGCAGTTCTTC. Translation: CAISESPGVDEQFF.